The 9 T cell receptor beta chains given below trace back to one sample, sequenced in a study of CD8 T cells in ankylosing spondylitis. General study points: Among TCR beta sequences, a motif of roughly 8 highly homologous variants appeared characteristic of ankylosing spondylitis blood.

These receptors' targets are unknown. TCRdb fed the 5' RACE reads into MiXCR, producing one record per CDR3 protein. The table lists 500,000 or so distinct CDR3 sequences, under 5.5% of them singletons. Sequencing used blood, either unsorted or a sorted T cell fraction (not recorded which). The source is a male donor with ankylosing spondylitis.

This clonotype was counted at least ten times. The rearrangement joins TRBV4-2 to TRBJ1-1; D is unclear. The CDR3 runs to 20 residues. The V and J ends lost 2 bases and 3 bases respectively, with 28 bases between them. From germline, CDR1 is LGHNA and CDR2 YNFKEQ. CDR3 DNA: TGTGCCAGCAGCCAACTTTACATAGATAGCCAGCGAAGATGGGACACTGAAGCTTTCTTT. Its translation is CASSQLYIDSQRRWDTEAFF.

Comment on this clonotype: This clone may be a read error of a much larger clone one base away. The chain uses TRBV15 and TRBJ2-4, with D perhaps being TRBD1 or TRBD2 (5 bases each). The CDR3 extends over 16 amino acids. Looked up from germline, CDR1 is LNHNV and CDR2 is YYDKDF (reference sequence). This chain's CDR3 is CATRRVGTFAKNIQYF. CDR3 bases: TGTGCCACCCGCAGAGTGGGGACGTTCGCCAAAAACATTCAGTACTTC.

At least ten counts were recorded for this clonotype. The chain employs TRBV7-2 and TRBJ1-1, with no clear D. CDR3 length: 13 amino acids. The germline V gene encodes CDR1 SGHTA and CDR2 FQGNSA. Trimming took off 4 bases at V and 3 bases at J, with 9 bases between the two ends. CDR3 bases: TGTGCCAGCAGCTCCGCGAGGGACACTGAAGCTTTCTTT. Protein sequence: CASSSARDTEAFF.

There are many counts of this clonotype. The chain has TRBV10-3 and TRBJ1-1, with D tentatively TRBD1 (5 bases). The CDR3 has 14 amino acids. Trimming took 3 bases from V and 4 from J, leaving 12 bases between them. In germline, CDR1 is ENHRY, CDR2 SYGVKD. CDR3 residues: CAISEWGIGTEAFF. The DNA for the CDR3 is TGTGCCATCAGTGAATGGGGGATCGGCACTGAAGCTTTCTTT.

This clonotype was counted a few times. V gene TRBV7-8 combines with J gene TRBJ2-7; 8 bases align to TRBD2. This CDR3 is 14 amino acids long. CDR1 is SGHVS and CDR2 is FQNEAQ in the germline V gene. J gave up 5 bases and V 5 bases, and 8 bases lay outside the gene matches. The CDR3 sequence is CASSRSSGSDEQYF. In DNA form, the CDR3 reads TGTGCCAGCAGCCGCTCTAGCGGGTCGGACGAGCAGTACTTC.

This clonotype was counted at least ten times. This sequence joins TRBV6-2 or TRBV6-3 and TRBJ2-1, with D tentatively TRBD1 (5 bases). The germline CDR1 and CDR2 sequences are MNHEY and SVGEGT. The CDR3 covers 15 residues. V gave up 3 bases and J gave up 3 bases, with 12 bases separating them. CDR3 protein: CASSYGQVGYNEQFF. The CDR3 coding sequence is TGTGCCAGCAGTTATGGACAAGTGGGCTACAATGAGCAGTTCTTC.

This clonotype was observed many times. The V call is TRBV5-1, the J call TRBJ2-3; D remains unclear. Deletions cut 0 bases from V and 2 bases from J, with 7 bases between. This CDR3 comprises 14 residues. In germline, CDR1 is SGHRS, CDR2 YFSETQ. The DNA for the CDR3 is TGCGCCAGCAGCTTGGGGCTAGTCACAGATACGCAGTATTTT. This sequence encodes CASSLGLVTDTQYF.

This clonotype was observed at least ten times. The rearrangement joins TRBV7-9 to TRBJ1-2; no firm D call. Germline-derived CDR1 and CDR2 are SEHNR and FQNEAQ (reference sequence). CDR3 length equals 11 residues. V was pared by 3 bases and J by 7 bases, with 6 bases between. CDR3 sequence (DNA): TGTGCCAGCAGCTTCCAAGGTGGCTACACCTTC. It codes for CASSFQGGYTF.

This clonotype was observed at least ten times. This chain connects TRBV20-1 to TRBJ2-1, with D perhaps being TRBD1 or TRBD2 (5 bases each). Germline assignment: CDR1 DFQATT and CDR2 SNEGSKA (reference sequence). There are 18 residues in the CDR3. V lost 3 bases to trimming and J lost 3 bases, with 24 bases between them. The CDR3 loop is CSASPDEGNLGVYNEQFF. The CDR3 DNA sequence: TGCAGTGCTAGCCCGGACGAAGGGAATCTGGGGGTCTACAATGAGCAGTTCTTC.